This TCR beta chain was recovered during a study (dated by TCRdb to the late 2010s). About the investigation overall: Sequence and structural analyses were applied in the study to characterize human CD8+ TCR repertoires that recognize immunodominant viral antigens.

The germline V gene sets CDR1 to SGHRS and CDR2 to YFSETQ. Trimming costs V 0 bases and J 8 bases, and their ends lie 20 bases apart. Measured from the cysteine to the phenylalanine, the CDR3 is 16 residues long. The read is trimmed to its CDR3 DNA, 48 bases read in frame from base 1. Overall study results and their limits: CD8+ TCR repertoires specific to different immunodominant viral antigens were reported to be distinct from each other and highly diverse.

The sequencer listed for this sample is Illumina HiSeq 2500. Clones were called with MiXCR by TCRdb after fastp trimmed the public reads at Q25, and only in-frame beta chains were retained. Rows merge per CDR3 protein into single entries with the most common DNA and genes. The sample yields 1,500 to 2,000 distinct CDR3 sequences; approximately 30% were counted once. Of the sample, around 6.2% falls within the top ten clones. On this clonotype itself: What this receptor recognizes is not known. One base away there is no much larger clone; base qualities are not given.

The TCR originated in a female donor. The sample consisted of CD8+ T cells (not recorded whether cultured). The chain joins TRBV5-1 to TRBJ1-1; a tentative D match to TRBD1 spans 6 bases. The CDR3 in this case is CASSLDGGALFTEAFF. The sequenced DNA: TGCGCCAGCAGCTTGGACGGGGGGGCTCTTTTTACCGAAGCTTTCTTT.